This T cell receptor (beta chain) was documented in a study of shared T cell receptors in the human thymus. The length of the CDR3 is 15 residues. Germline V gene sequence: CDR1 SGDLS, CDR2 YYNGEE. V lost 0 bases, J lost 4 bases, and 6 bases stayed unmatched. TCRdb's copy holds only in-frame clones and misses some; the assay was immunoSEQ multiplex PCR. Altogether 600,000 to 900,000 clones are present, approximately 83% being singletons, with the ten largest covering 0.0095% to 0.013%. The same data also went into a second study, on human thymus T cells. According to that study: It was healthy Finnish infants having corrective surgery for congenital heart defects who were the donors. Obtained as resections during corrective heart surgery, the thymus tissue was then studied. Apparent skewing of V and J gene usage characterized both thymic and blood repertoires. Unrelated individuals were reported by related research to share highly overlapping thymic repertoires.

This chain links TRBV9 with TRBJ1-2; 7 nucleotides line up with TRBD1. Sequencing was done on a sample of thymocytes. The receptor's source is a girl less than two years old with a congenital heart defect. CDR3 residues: CASSVERGRLYGYTF. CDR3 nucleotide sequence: TGTGCCAGCAGCGTAGAGAGGGGGCGGCTCTATGGCTACACCTTC. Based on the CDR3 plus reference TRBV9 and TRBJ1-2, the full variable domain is DSGVTQTPKHLITATGQRVTLRCSPRSGDLSVYWYQQSLDQGLQFLIQYYNGEERAKGNILERFSAQQFPDLHSELNLSSLELGDSALYFCASSVERGRLYGYTFGSGTRLTVV.